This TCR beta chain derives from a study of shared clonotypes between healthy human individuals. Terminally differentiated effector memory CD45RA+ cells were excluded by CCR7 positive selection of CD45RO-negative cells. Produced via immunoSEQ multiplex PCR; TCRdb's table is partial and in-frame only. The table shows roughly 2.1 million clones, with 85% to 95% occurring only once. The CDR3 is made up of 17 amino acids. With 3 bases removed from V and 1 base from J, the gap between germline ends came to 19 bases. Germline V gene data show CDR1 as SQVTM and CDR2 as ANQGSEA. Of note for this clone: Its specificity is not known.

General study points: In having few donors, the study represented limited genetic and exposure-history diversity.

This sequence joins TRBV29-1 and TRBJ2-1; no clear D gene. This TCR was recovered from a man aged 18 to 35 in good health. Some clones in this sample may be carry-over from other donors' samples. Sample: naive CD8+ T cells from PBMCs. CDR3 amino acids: CSVEAGEGSRSYNEQFF. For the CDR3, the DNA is TGCAGCGTTGAGGCCGGAGAAGGAAGTCGGTCCTACAATGAGCAGTTCTTC.